These 18 T cell receptor beta chains share one sample of origin, sequenced in a study of long-term antiretroviral therapy in people with HIV. The run of the v3.0 immunoSEQ assay was at survey level. Sequencing used immunoSEQ multiplex PCR; TCRdb keeps in-frame clones, though not all of them. The data show 23,000 or so clones, roughly 77% seen once. This material consisted of unsorted PBMCs, taken 0.5 years after starting antiretroviral therapy. All receptors derive from a woman between 35 and 50 years old with HIV.

The CDR3 coding sequence is TGTGCCAGTAGCCGCTTTTCCGGGACAGGGCTTGGCTACACCTTC. It is translated as CASSRFSGTGLGYTF. The chain employs TRBV19 and TRBJ1-2; 9 nucleotides align to TRBD1. Trimming removed 6 bases from V and 7 bases from J; junction bases left unmatched: 12. Germline loops: CDR1 LNHDA, CDR2 SQIVND (reference sequence). This CDR3 region has 15 residues.

This clone qualifies as medium-sized. CDR3 loop: CASSYRDRELFF. For the CDR3, the DNA is TGTGCCAGCAGTTACAGGGACCGGGAGCTGTTTTTT. The genes are TRBV11-3 and TRBJ2-2; possibly TRBD1 for D (6 bases). V lost 6 bases, J lost 9 bases, and 11 bases lay in between. Per the germline V gene, CDR1 is SGHNT and CDR2 is YENEEA. The CDR3 has 12 amino acids. Supplemented by reference TRBV11-3 and TRBJ2-2, the full variable domain reads EAGVVQSPRYKIIEKKQPVAFWCNPISGHNTLYWYLQNLGQGPELLIRYENEEAVDDSQLPKDRFSAERLKGVDSTLKIQPAELGDSAVYLCASSYRDRELFFGEGSRLTVL.

The gene calls are TRBV19 and TRBJ2-7; 8 bases align to TRBD1. The CDR3 has 15 amino acids. CDR1 and CDR2 (germline): LNHDA, SQIVND (reference sequence). With 4 bases clipped from V and 3 bases from J, the junction kept 8 bases outside the gene matches. The CDR3 spells CASSTGFRGRYEQYF. In DNA, the CDR3 is TGTGCCAGTAGTACCGGGTTCAGGGGGCGCTACGAGCAGTACTTC.

CDR3 sequence reads: CASSFWGLAGVPKDSYEQYF. CDR3 sequence (DNA): TGTGCCAGCAGTTTTTGGGGACTAGCGGGGGTACCCAAAGATTCCTACGAGCAGTACTTC. V usage is TRBV28 and J usage is TRBJ2-7; TRBD2 agrees at 14 bases. The V gene's germline CDR1 is MDHEN and CDR2 SYDVKM. This CDR3 has 20 residues. V gave up 3 bases and J gave up 1 base; unmatched junction bases: 14.

The chain recombines TRBV5-1 with TRBJ2-5; 9 nucleotides match TRBD2. V trimming: 4 bases; J trimming: 5 bases; junction bases outside the gene matches: 9. CDR3 length equals 15 residues. Germline assignment: CDR1 SGHRS and CDR2 YFSETQ. In nucleotides, the CDR3 is TGCGCCAGCAGCGTAGGGACTAGCCTTAGGGAGACCCAGTACTTC. Amino acids: CASSVGTSLRETQYF.

The chain employs TRBV19 and TRBJ1-2; D might be TRBD1 (5 bases). This CDR3 is built from 12 residues. V was trimmed by 7 bases and J by 3 bases, leaving 9 bases between them. Germline CDR1 reads LNHDA; CDR2 reads SQIVND (reference sequence). CDR3 in DNA: TGTGCCAGTACAGGGACTGACTATGGCTACACCTTC. Translated, it gives CASTGTDYGYTF.

This clone was seen more than once but under ten times. This chain joins TRBV15 and TRBJ1-6; D ambiguous. CDR1 is LNHNV, CDR2 YYDKDF, per germline (reference sequence). The CDR3 runs 16 residues. V was shortened by 0 bases and J by 5 bases, with 11 bases between the two germline ends. CDR3 loop: CATSRDSLEDNSPLHF. The CDR3 nucleotides read TGTGCCACCAGCAGAGATAGTCTTGAGGATAATTCACCCCTCCACTTT.

The rearrangement links TRBV28 to TRBJ1-4; TRBD1 matches 7 bases. Losses at the gene ends were 2 bases for V and 7 bases for J; bases not matched to a gene: 7. The germline gives CDR1 MDHEN, CDR2 SYDVKM. The CDR3 spans 15 residues. The CDR3 DNA sequence: TGTGCCAGCAGTTTACCTCTAACAGGGGCTGAAAAACTGTTTTTT. Its translation is CASSLPLTGAEKLFF.

The rearrangement uses TRBV2 and TRBJ2-1; TRBD1 matches 7 bases. Germline loops: CDR1 SNHLY, CDR2 FYNNEI. Trimming took 5 bases from V and 5 from J; bases not matched to a gene: 9. CDR3 size: 15 residues. As DNA, the CDR3 is TGTGCCAGCAGTTTGACCGGGACAGCTAACAATGAGCAGTTCTTC. Amino acid sequence: CASSLTGTANNEQFF.

The chain recombines TRBV19 with TRBJ2-2; D not resolved. V gave up 1 base and J gave up 4 bases, with 16 bases separating them. The CDR3 extends over 17 amino acids. The germline gives CDR1 LNHDA, CDR2 SQIVND (reference sequence). The CDR3, as DNA: TGTGCCAGTAGTATAGGGGTCGGCTTTACCACCACCGGGGAGCTGTTTTTT. Amino acid sequence: CASSIGVGFTTTGELFF.

This chain joins TRBV6-6 and TRBJ2-7; D possibly uses TRBD1 or TRBD2 (7 bases each). V was trimmed by 5 bases and J by 1 base, leaving 15 bases between them. Germline CDR1 reads MNHNY; CDR2 reads SVGAGI (reference sequence). This CDR3 comprises 15 residues. The CDR3 loop reads CASSPRGGLSYEQYF. CDR3 in DNA: TGTGCCAGCAGTCCCAGGGGGGGCCTTTCCTACGAGCAGTACTTC.

The V and J genes are TRBV6-6 and TRBJ2-2; D unresolved. The CDR3 runs 10 residues. Per the germline V gene, CDR1 is MNHNY and CDR2 is SVGAGI (reference sequence). V lost 6 bases, J lost 7 bases, and 3 bases lay in between. The CDR3 DNA reads TGTGCCAGCAGCGGCGGGGAGCTGTTTTTT. Its protein product is CASSGGELFF.

In its sample, this clone was seen a few times. This chain uses TRBV27 with TRBJ2-7, with TRBD2 matching 9 bases. J was trimmed by 6 bases and V by 4 bases; bases with no gene match: 19. The CDR3 contains 18 residues. The V gene's germline CDR1 is MNHEY and CDR2 SMNVEV (reference sequence). CDR3 bases: TGTGCCAGCAGTTCACCCCGGGGGCGGGGGGGCCTTTTAACCGAGCAGTACTTC. The encoded protein is CASSSPRGRGGLLTEQYF.

The CDR3 region is CASSYEGGRYEQFF. In DNA, the CDR3 is TGCGCCAGCAGCTACGAGGGGGGGCGGTATGAGCAGTTCTTC. The V call is TRBV4-3, the J call TRBJ2-1, with a tentative D call TRBD2 (7 bases). The V end lost 5 bases, the J end lost 8 bases, and 16 bases lay between the germline ends. The CDR3 contains 14 residues. In germline, CDR1 is LGHNA, CDR2 YSLEER.

This clone was observed once. The chain couples TRBV6-5 to TRBJ1-2; D is perhaps TRBD1 (6 bases). V lost 0 bases and J lost 4, with 12 bases in between. There are 15 residues in the CDR3. Germline CDR1 and CDR2: MNHEY and SVGAGI. The CDR3 here is CASSYSSGVSYGYTF. The CDR3, as DNA: TGTGCCAGCAGTTACTCATCAGGGGTTAGCTATGGCTACACCTTC.

The gene calls are TRBV4-3 and TRBJ2-1; 8 bases match TRBD1. Germline V gene sequence: CDR1 LGHNA, CDR2 YSLEER. The CDR3 contains 15 residues. J lost 1 base, V lost 1 base, and 0 bases had no gene match. CDR3 residues: CASSQGQGSYNEQFF. The CDR3 region has the DNA TGCGCCAGCAGCCAAGGACAGGGGTCCTACAATGAGCAGTTCTTC.

The rearrangement links TRBV6-1 to TRBJ1-2; D possibly corresponds to TRBD1 (6 bases). V was pared by 2 bases and J by 8 bases, with 15 bases between. The CDR3 has 14 amino acids. Germline V CDR1 and CDR2: MNHNS, SASEGT. The CDR3 DNA is TGTGCCAGCAGTGAACGGACAGCCCTCGGGGGCTACACCTTC. Translating gives CASSERTALGGYTF.

The rearrangement uses TRBV4-1 and TRBJ1-2, with a weak D call TRBD1 (5 bases). Deletions cut 4 bases from V and 4 bases from J, with 13 bases between. CDR1 and CDR2 (germline): MGHRA, YSYEKL. There are 14 residues in the CDR3. CDR3 in DNA: TGCGCCAGCAGCCGAGTTGCAGGGCCCTATGGCTACACCTTC. It is translated as CASSRVAGPYGYTF.